This T cell receptor (beta chain) was captured by sequencing in a study of vaccination and CD4 T cells after COVID-19. Study details: Investigators drew the post-COVID samples a median about 98 days after diagnosis, with a range of 35 to 161. Spike peptides, overlapping and drawn from SARS-CoV-2, HCoV-NL63, HCoV-OC43 and HCoV-229E, were used to stimulate cells. Findings and caveats of the study: Median SARS-CoV-2-reactive clonotype numbers rose nonsignificantly, roughly 21 to 38.

In the case of this clonotype: Its antigen is not identified.

Treatment here: roughly 10-day PBMC culture with coronavirus spike peptide pools or control peptides (ViraFEST assay). CD4+ T cells that came from the unexposed donor were collected before the COVID-19 pandemic (2011-2018). Germline V gene lookup returns CDR1 MGHRA and CDR2 YSYEKL. Trimming stripped 3 bases from V and 0 bases from J, with 9 bases between. The CDR3 is made up of 15 amino acids. Sequence data for DNA of cultured CD4+ T cells were generated by the Oncomine TCR Beta short-read assay. The authors extracted genomic DNA from cultured CD4+ T cells. TCRdb passed the PCR reads through MiXCR, listing each CDR3 protein once. The sample contains more than 7,000 distinct CDR3 sequences, over 25% of which appear only once.

This TCR was recovered from a human donor in good health. This sequence joins TRBV4-1 and TRBJ2-1; D is ambiguous. Sequencing was carried out using CD4+ T cells from blood, cultured in vitro. CDR3 protein: CASSQALSSYNEQFF. The CDR3, as DNA: TGCGCCAGCAGCCAGGCGCTATCCTCCTACAATGAGCAGTTCTTC.